These 27 T cell receptor beta chains came from one sample sequenced in a study of T cells after yellow fever vaccination. TCRdb itself ran the 5' RACE reads through MiXCR, one entry per CDR3 protein. The sample carries hundreds of thousands of distinct CDR3 sequences, roughly an eighth recorded once. Sequenced here: PBMCs, sampled on the day of the yellow fever booster vaccination. The receptors shown here come from a man under 40 who received the YFV17D yellow fever vaccine.

The rearrangement joins TRBV7-9 to TRBJ1-1; unclear D gene. CDR1 and CDR2 (germline): SEHNR, FQNEAQ (reference sequence). The V end lost 5 bases, the J end lost 6 bases, and 16 bases lay between the germline ends. The CDR3 has 14 residues. The CDR3 DNA sequence: TGTGCCAGCAGCCTGAACCCCCCCCTTTCTGAAGCTTTCTTT. It translates to CASSLNPPLSEAFF.

The genes are TRBV19 and TRBJ2-6; D unresolved. Trimming pared 5 bases from V and 2 bases from J, leaving 4 bases between. The CDR3 totals 13 residues. Looked up from germline, CDR1 is LNHDA and CDR2 is SQIVND (reference sequence). The CDR3 reads CASSVAGANVLTF. DNA of the CDR3: TGTGCCAGTAGTGTGGCTGGGGCCAACGTCCTGACTTTC. The complete variable domain, with remaining parts taken from reference TRBV19 and TRBJ2-6, reads DGGITQSPKYLFRKEGQNVTLSCEQNLNHDAMYWYRQDPGQGLRLIYYSQIVNDFQKGDIAEGYSVSREKKESFPLTVTSAQKNPTAFYLCASSVAGANVLTFGAGSRLTVL.

Ten or more counts support this clonotype. The V gene is TRBV6-2 or TRBV6-3, the J gene TRBJ1-1, with a tentative D call TRBD1 (6 bases). The CDR3 is 11 residues long. The V gene's germline CDR1 is MNHEY and CDR2 SVGEGT. Trimming removed 7 bases from V and 4 bases from J, with 7 bases in between. CDR3 sequence reads: CASTQGTEAFF. Written as DNA, the CDR3 is TGTGCCAGCACACAGGGCACTGAAGCTTTCTTT.

This clonotype was counted between two and nine times. The V and J genes are TRBV20-1 and TRBJ2-1; weak D call: TRBD2 (6 bases). Germline loops: CDR1 DFQATT, CDR2 SNEGSKA (reference sequence). With 1 base removed from V and 1 base from J, the gap between germline ends came to 11 bases. CDR3 length equals 15 residues. The CDR3 nucleotides read TGCAGTGCTAGAGTCCCGGGAGAGTCCTACAATGAGCAGTTCTTC. It translates to CSARVPGESYNEQFF.

V usage is TRBV5-1 and J usage is TRBJ2-3; 8 bases fit TRBD1. The V gene end was trimmed by 5 bases and the J gene end by 2 bases; junction bases not matched to a gene: 4. Germline CDR1 and CDR2: SGHRS and YFSETQ. The CDR3 sequence is 14 residues long. CDR3 coding DNA: TGCGCCAGCAGGCGGGACAGGTACACAGATACGCAGTATTTT. This translates into CASRRDRYTDTQYF.

The chain combines TRBV20-1 with TRBJ2-5; possibly TRBD1 for D (5 bases). The CDR3 runs to 14 residues. Germline V gene data show CDR1 as DFQATT and CDR2 as SNEGSKA (reference sequence). V gave up 6 bases and J gave up 0 bases, with 14 bases separating them. The CDR3 sequence is CSAPVGLYQETQYF. CDR3 coding DNA: TGCAGTGCCCCAGTGGGGCTGTACCAAGAGACCCAGTACTTC.

This clonotype showed up many times. The V gene is TRBV12-3 or TRBV12-4, the J gene TRBJ2-1; D ambiguous. The length of the CDR3 is 14 residues. Trimming cost V 3 bases and J 2 bases, with 8 bases left between them. The CDR3 nucleotides read TGTGCCAGCAGTTTCGGCGGACCCTACAATGAGCAGTTCTTC. It yields the protein CASSFGGPYNEQFF.

There are a few counts of this clonotype. This rearrangement joins TRBV12-3 or TRBV12-4 to TRBJ2-7, with 7 bases aligning to TRBD1. The CDR3 has 13 amino acids. The trim removed 6 bases at V and 4 bases at J, leaving 6 bases unmatched. The chain's CDR3 is CASSPGQIYEQYF. CDR3 nucleotides: TGTGCCAGCAGCCCGGGACAGATTTACGAGCAGTACTTC.

This clonotype was counted many times. The rearrangement joins TRBV7-2 to TRBJ2-3, with D uncertain. Trimming took 5 bases from V and 3 from J, leaving 12 bases between them. CDR3 length: 14 residues. The germline V gene has CDR1 SGHTA and CDR2 FQGNSA. The CDR3 sequence is CASSLPPGTDTQYF. The CDR3 DNA reads TGTGCCAGCAGCCTCCCGCCTGGTACAGATACGCAGTATTTT.

This clonotype was seen many times. V usage is TRBV11-2 and J usage is TRBJ2-3; D may match TRBD1 or TRBD2 (5 bases each). This CDR3 has 14 amino acids. V was trimmed by 1 base and J by 6 bases, leaving 11 bases between them. The V gene's germline CDR1 is SGHAT and CDR2 FQNNGV. CDR3 DNA: TGTGCCAGCAGCTTAGGTACGGGGCTGGATACGCAGTATTTT. This gives the protein CASSLGTGLDTQYF.

This chain links TRBV10-3 with TRBJ1-1; 8 positions match TRBD1. With V trimmed by 3 bases and J by 1 base, 1 base remained unmatched. The CDR3 is 14 residues long. Germline V gene sequence: CDR1 ENHRY, CDR2 SYGVKD. The CDR3 region has the DNA TGTGCCATCAGTGAAACAGGGGGGAACACTGAAGCTTTCTTT. Amino acids: CAISETGGNTEAFF.

The chain carries TRBV6-1 and TRBJ1-5; possibly TRBD1 for D (6 bases). CDR1 and CDR2 from the germline V gene are MNHNS and SASEGT. This CDR3 region has 16 residues. The V end lost 2 bases, the J end lost 4 bases, and 15 bases lay between the germline ends. CDR3 protein: CASSERPGGPNQPQHF. CDR3 nucleotide sequence: TGTGCCAGCAGTGAACGTCCCGGGGGGCCTAATCAGCCCCAGCATTTT.

The chain links TRBV7-2 to TRBJ2-7, with D possibly being TRBD1 or TRBD2 (6 bases each). CDR1 and CDR2 from the germline V gene are SGHTA and FQGNSA. The germline V and J ends were trimmed by 5 bases and 2 bases, with 16 bases remaining between them. This CDR3 region has 15 residues. CDR3 nucleotides: TGTGCCAGCAGCCCAAGGGGGGCGCTGCCCTACGAGCAGTACTTC. Protein: CASSPRGALPYEQYF.

This clonotype has just a few counts. This chain uses TRBV28 with TRBJ2-1, with 7 positions matching TRBD1. This CDR3 is built from 12 residues. Germline CDR1 is MDHEN and CDR2 is SYDVKM. The V gene end was trimmed by 7 bases and the J gene end by 8 bases; junction bases not matched to a gene: 5. The CDR3: CASTAQGDEQFF. The CDR3 DNA reads TGTGCCAGCACGGCCCAGGGGGATGAGCAGTTCTTC.

The chain employs TRBV29-1 and TRBJ1-2; D not certain. The germline V gene encodes CDR1 SQVTM and CDR2 ANQGSEA. Trimming stripped 1 base from V and 3 bases from J, with 12 bases between. This CDR3 has 14 amino acids. The CDR3 coding sequence is TGCAGCGTTGAAGTCCAGTCGGGGTACTATGGCTACACCTTC. Translated, it gives CSVEVQSGYYGYTF.

This clonotype has only a few counts. The rearrangement uses TRBV12-3 or TRBV12-4 and TRBJ1-4, with D perhaps matching TRBD1 (6 bases). Trimming stripped 6 bases from V and 4 bases from J, with 18 bases between. The CDR3 runs to 16 residues. In DNA, the CDR3 is TGTGCCAGCAGGTGGTATGACAGGCGCGTTAATGAAAAACTGTTTTTT. This translates into CASRWYDRRVNEKLFF.

This clonotype was picked up many times. The rearrangement links TRBV5-6 to TRBJ2-2; D perhaps matches TRBD2 (7 bases). V was pared by 5 bases and J by 5 bases, with 16 bases between. The CDR3 contains 15 residues. Germline V lookup: CDR1 SGHDT, CDR2 YYEEEE. The CDR3 sequence: CASSRIGGATGELFF. The DNA of the CDR3 is TGTGCCAGCAGTCGCATTGGGGGGGCGACCGGGGAGCTGTTTTTT.

The sample holds many counts of this clonotype. V usage is TRBV12-3 or TRBV12-4 and J usage is TRBJ2-3; 8 bases match TRBD2. Trimming took 6 bases from V and 0 from J; bases not matched to a gene: 5. The CDR3 sequence is 15 residues long. CDR3 DNA sequence: TGTGCCAGCAGCCTTAGCGGGACTAGCACAGATACGCAGTATTTT. Translated, it gives CASSLSGTSTDTQYF.

This chain links TRBV6-6 with TRBJ1-2; D uncertain. Looked up from germline, CDR1 is MNHNY and CDR2 is SVGAGI (reference sequence). The CDR3 length is 11 residues. Trimming removed 4 bases at V and 7 bases at J, with 7 bases between. The CDR3 loop is CASSSRGGYTF. CDR3 DNA: TGTGCCAGCAGTTCGAGAGGTGGCTACACCTTC.

This clonotype was found many times. The chain employs TRBV5-5 and TRBJ1-5; 7 positions match TRBD1. The CDR3 contains 15 residues. Trimming cost V 0 bases and J 5 bases; bases outside gene matches: 5. Germline CDR1 SGHKS, CDR2 YYEKEE (reference sequence). The CDR3 DNA is TGTGCCAGCAGCTTGGGGGACAGCTTTGATCAGCCCCAGCATTTT. Protein product: CASSLGDSFDQPQHF.

This clonotype was seen only a few times. This sequence joins TRBV5-1 and TRBJ2-3, with D possibly TRBD2 on 6 matching bases. The CDR3 is 15 amino acids. The V end lost 1 base, the J end lost 4 bases, and 13 bases lay between the germline ends. Germline CDR1 is SGHRS and CDR2 is YFSETQ. The CDR3 sequence is CASSLSQRASDTQYF. The CDR3 region has the DNA TGCGCCAGCAGCTTGTCCCAGCGGGCCTCAGATACGCAGTATTTT.

This sequence joins TRBV14 and TRBJ1-6, with a weak D call TRBD1 (6 bases). Trimming left V 1 base short and J 12 bases short, with 7 bases between. Per germline, CDR1 SGHDN and CDR2 FVKESK. This CDR3 spans 12 amino acids. CDR3 sequence: CASSQGRGPLHF. The CDR3 DNA is TGTGCCAGCAGCCAAGGCAGGGGACCCCTCCACTTT.

Only a few counts were recorded for this clonotype. The chain couples TRBV7-6 to TRBJ2-1; 9 bases align to TRBD1. V lost 4 bases, J lost 5 bases, and 15 bases stayed unmatched. From germline, CDR1 is SGHVS and CDR2 FNYEAQ. This CDR3 contains 18 residues. DNA for the CDR3: TGTGCCAGCAGCTGGACAGGGGAAAGAGAGAGGGGGGACAATGAGCAGTTCTTC. Its protein product is CASSWTGERERGDNEQFF.

A few counts support this clonotype. The genes are TRBV7-9 and TRBJ2-3, with 9 nucleotides matching TRBD2. The CDR3 is made up of 16 amino acids. Unmatched junction bases numbered 5, after V lost 0 bases and J lost 4 bases. CDR1 SEHNR and CDR2 FQNEAQ come from the germline V gene (reference sequence). The CDR3 bases are TGTGCCAGCAGCTTAGCGCTAGCGGGAAGAGCAGATACGCAGTATTTT. This encodes CASSLALAGRADTQYF.

This clonotype was picked up a small number of times. The rearrangement uses TRBV29-1 and TRBJ2-7; D remains ambiguous. This CDR3 has 12 residues. Germline V gene lookup returns CDR1 SQVTM and CDR2 ANQGSEA. Trimming took off 3 bases at V and 2 bases at J, with 8 bases between the two ends. CDR3 sequence (DNA): TGCAGCGTTGAGAACAGCCCCTACGAGCAGTACTTC. This translates into CSVENSPYEQYF.

This clonotype has a handful of counts. The DNA of the CDR3 is TGTGCCAGCAGGCGTTTGGACGATTCCTACGAGCAGTACTTC. It yields the protein CASRRLDDSYEQYF. The genes are TRBV5-6 and TRBJ2-7; no firm D call. Germline-derived CDR1 and CDR2 are SGHDT and YYEEEE. The CDR3 is 14 amino acids. The ends were cut back, 5 bases at V and 1 base at J, with 13 bases in the middle.

J is TRBJ2-3 and V is TRBV29-1; the match to TRBD1 covers 7 bases. Germline V gene data show CDR1 as SQVTM and CDR2 as ANQGSEA. Trimming took 6 bases from V and 4 from J; bases not matched to a gene: 10. The CDR3 runs to 14 residues. DNA of the CDR3: TGCAGCGTCGTTGGACAGGTACTGGCAGATACGCAGTATTTT. This translates into CSVVGQVLADTQYF.